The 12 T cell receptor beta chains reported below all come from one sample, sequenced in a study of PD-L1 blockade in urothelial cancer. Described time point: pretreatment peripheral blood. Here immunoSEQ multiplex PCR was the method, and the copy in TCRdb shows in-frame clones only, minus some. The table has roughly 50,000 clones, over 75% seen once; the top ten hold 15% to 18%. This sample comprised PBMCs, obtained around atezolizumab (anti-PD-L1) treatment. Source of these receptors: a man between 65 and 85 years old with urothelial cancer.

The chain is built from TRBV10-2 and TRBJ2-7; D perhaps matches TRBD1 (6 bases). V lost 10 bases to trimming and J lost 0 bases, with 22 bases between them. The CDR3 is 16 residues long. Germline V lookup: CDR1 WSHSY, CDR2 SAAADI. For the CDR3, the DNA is TGCGCCATCCCACCCCGCAGACAGGTTAACTCCTACGAGCAGTACTTC. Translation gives CAIPPRRQVNSYEQYF.

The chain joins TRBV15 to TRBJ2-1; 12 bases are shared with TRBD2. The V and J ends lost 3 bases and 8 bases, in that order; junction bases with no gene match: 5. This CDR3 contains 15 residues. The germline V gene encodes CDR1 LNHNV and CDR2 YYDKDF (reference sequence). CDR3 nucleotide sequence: TGTGCCACCAGCAGTTCTAGCGGGAGGGCCTATGAGCAGTTCTTC. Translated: CATSSSSGRAYEQFF. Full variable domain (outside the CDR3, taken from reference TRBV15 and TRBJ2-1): DAMVIQNPRYQVTQFGKPVTLSCSQTLNHNVMYWYQQKSSQAPKLLFHYYDKDFNNEADTPDNFQSRRPNTSFCFLDIRSPGLGDTAMYLCATSSSSGRAYEQFFGPGTRLTVL.

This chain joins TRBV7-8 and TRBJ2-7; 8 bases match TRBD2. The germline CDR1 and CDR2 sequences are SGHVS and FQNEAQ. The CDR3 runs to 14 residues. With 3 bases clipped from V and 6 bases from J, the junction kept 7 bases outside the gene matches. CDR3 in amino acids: CASSFGDGGVEQYF. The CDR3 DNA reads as TGTGCCAGCAGCTTTGGCGACGGGGGGGTCGAGCAGTACTTC.

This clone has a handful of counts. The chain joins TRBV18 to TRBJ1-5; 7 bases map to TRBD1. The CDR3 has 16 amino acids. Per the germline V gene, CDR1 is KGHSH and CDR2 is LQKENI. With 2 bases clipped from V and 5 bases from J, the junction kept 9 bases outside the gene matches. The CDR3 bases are TGTGCCAGCTCACCAAGGGTGGGGCAGGGGGATCAGCCCCAGCATTTT. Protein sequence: CASSPRVGQGDQPQHF.

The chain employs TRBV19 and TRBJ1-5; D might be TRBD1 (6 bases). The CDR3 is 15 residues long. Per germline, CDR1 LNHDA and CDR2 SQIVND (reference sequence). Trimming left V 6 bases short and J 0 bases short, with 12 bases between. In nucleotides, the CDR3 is TGTGCCAGTAGGCCCGGACAGAATAGCAATCAGCCCCAGCATTTT. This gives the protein CASRPGQNSNQPQHF.

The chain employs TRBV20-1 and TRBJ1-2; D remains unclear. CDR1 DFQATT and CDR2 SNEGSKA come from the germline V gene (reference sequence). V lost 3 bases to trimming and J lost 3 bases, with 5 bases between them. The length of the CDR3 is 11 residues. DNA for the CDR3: TGCAGTGCTAGTTTAGACTATGGCTACACCTTC. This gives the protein CSASLDYGYTF.

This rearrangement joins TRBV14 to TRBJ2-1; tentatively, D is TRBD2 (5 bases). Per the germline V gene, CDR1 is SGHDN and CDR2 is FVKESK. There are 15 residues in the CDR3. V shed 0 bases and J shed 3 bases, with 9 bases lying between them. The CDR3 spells CASSQDQRNYNEQFF. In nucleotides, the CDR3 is TGTGCCAGCAGCCAAGACCAGCGGAACTACAATGAGCAGTTCTTC.

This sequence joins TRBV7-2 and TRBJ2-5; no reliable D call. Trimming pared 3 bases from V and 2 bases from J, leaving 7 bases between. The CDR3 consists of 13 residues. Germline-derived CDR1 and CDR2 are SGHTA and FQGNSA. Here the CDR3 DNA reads TGTGCCAGCAGCTTTTACATTCAAGAGACCCAGTACTTC. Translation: CASSFYIQETQYF.

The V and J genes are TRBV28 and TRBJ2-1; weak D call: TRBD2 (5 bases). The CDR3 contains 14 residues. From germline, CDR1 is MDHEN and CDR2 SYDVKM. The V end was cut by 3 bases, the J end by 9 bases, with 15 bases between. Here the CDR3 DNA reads TGTGCCAGCAGTTTCCAGAACCGGGGTGGTGAGCAGTTCTTC. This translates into CASSFQNRGGEQFF.

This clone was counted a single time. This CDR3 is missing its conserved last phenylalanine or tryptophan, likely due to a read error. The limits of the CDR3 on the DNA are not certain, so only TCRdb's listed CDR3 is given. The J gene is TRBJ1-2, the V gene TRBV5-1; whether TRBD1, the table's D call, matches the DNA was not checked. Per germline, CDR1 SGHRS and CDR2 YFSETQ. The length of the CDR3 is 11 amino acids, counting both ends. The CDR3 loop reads CASSGGRDRNS.

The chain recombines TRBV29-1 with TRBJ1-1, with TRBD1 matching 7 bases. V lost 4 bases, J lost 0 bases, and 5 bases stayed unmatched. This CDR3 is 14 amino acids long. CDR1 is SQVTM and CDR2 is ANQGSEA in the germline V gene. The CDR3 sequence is CSVGDSWLNTEAFF. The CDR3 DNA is TGCAGCGTTGGGGACAGCTGGCTGAACACTGAAGCTTTCTTT.

In DNA form, the CDR3 reads TGCGCCAGCAGCTTGGGTCAGCGACTAGCGTACTACGAGCAGTACTTC. It codes for CASSLGQRLAYYEQYF. J is TRBJ2-7 and V is TRBV5-1; 8 bases match TRBD2. The J segment lost 3 bases and the V segment lost 0 bases, leaving 8 bases of the junction unmatched. Germline V gives CDR1 SGHRS, CDR2 YFSETQ. This CDR3 contains 16 residues.